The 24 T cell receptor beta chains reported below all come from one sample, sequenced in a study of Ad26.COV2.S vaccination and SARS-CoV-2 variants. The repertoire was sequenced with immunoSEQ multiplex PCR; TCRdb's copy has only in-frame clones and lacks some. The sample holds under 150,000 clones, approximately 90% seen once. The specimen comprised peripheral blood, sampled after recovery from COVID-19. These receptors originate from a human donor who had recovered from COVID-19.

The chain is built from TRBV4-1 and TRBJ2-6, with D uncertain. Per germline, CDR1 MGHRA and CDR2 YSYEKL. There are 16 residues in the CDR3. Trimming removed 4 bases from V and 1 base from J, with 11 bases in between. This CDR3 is CASSPFGRSGANVLTF. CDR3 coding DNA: TGCGCCAGCAGCCCCTTCGGTAGGTCTGGGGCCAACGTCCTGACTTTC.

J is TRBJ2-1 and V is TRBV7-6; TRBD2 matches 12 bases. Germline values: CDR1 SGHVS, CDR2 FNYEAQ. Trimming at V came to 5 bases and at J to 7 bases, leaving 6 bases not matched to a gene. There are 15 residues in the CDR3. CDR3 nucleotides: TGTGCCAGCAGCCCATGGACTAGCGGGGTAAATGAGCAGTTCTTC. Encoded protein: CASSPWTSGVNEQFF.

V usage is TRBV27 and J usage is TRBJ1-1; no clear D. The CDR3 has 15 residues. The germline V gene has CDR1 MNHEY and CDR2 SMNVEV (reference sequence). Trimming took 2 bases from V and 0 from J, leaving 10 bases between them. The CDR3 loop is CASSLTALMNTEAFF. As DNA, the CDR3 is TGTGCCAGCAGTTTAACCGCCCTCATGAACACTGAAGCTTTCTTT.

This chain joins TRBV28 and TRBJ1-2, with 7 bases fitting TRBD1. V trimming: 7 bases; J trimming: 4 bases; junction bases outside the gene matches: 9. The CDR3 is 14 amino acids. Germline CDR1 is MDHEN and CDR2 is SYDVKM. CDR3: CASTGQRISYGYTF. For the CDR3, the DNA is TGTGCCAGCACGGGACAGCGGATAAGCTATGGCTACACCTTC.

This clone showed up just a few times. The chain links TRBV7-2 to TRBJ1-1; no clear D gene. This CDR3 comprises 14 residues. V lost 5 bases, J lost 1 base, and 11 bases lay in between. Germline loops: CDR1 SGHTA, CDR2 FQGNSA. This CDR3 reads CASSLGHQNTEAFF. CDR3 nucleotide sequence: TGTGCCAGCAGCCTCGGGCACCAGAACACTGAAGCTTTCTTT.

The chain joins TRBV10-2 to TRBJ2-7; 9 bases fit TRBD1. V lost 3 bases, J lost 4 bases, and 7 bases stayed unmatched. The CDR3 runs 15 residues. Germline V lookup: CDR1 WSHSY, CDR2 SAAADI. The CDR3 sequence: CASSEGQGSYYEQYF. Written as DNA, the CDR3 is TGCGCCAGCAGTGAAGGACAGGGGAGCTATTACGAGCAGTACTTC.

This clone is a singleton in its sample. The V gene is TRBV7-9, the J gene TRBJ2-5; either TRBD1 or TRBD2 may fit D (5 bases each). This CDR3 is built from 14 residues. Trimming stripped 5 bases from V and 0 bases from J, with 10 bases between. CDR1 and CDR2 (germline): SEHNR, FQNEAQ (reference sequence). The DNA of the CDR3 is TGTGCCAGCAGCAACCGGGACCACCAAGAGACCCAGTACTTC. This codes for CASSNRDHQETQYF.

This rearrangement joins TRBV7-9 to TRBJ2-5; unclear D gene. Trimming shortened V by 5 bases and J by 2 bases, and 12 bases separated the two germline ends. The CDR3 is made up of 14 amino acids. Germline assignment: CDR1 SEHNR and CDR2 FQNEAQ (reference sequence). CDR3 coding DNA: TGTGCCAGCAGCACGCTCCTTCAGCAAGAGACCCAGTACTTC. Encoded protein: CASSTLLQQETQYF.

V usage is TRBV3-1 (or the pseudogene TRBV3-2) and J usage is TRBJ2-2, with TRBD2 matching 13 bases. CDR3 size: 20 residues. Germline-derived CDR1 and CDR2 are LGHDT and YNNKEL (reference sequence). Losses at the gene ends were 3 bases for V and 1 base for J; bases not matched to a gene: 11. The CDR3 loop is CASSHFLLLAGGLNTGELFF. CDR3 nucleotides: TGTGCCAGCAGCCACTTCCTCTTACTAGCGGGGGGGCTGAACACCGGGGAGCTGTTTTTT.

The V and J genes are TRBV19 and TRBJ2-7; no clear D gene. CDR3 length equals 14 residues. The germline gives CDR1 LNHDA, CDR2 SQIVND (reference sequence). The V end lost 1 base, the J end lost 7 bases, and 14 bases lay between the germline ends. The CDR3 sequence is CASSIGTASDEQYF. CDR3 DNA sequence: TGTGCCAGTAGTATAGGGACCGCCAGTGATGAGCAGTACTTC.

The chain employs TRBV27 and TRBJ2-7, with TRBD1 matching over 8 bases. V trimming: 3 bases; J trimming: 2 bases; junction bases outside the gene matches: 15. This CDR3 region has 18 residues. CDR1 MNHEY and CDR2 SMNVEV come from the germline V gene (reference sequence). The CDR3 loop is CASSFWIVYRGFPYEQYF. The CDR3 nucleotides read TGTGCCAGCAGTTTTTGGATAGTTTACAGGGGGTTCCCCTACGAGCAGTACTTC.

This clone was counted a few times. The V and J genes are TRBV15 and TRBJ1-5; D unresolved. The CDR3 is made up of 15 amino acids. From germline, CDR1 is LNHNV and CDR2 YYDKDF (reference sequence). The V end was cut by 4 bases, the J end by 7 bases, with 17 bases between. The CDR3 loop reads CATSTRARLNQPQHF. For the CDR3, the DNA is TGTGCCACCAGCACGAGGGCCAGGCTCAACCAGCCCCAGCATTTT.

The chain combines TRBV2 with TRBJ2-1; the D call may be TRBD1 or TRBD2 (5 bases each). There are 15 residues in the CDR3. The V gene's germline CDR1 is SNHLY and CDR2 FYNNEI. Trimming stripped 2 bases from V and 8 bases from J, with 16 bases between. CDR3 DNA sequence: TGTGCCAGCAGTGAACAGGGTTTAAGGGGAGATGAGCAGTTCTTC. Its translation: CASSEQGLRGDEQFF.

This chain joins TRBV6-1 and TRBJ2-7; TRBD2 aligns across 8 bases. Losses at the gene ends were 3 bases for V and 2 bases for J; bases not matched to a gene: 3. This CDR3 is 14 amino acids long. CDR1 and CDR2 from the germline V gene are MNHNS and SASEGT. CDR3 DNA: TGTGCCAGCAGTGAGGCGGGGGGAACCTACGAGCAGTACTTC. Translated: CASSEAGGTYEQYF.

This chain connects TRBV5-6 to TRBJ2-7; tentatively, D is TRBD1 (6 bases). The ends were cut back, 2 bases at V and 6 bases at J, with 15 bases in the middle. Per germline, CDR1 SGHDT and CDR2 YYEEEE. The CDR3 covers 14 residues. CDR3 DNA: TGTGCCAGCAGCTTAGGCCAGGGGAGTCGCGAGCAGTACTTC. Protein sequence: CASSLGQGSREQYF.

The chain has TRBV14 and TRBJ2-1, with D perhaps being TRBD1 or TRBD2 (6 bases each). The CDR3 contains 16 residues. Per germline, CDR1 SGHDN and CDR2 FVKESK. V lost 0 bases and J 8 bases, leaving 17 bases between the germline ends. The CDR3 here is CASSQDIGGGRDEQFF. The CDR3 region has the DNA TGTGCCAGCAGCCAAGACATAGGGGGAGGTCGCGATGAGCAGTTCTTC.

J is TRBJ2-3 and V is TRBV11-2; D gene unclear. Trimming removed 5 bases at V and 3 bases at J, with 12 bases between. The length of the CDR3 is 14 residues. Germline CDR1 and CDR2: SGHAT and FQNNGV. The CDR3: CASSQQISTDTQYF. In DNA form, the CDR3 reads TGTGCCAGCAGCCAACAGATTAGTACAGATACGCAGTATTTT.

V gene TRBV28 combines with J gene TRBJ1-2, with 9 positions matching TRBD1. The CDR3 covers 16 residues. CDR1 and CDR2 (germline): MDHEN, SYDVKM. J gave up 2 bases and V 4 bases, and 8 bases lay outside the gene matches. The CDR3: CASSSPGTGLNYGYTF. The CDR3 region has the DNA TGTGCCAGCAGTTCCCCCGGGACAGGGCTCAACTATGGCTACACCTTC.

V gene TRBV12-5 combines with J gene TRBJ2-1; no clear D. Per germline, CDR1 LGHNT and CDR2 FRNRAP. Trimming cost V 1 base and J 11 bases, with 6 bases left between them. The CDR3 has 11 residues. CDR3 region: CASGLEYKQFF. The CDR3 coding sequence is TGTGCTAGTGGTTTGGAGTATAAGCAGTTCTTC.

The CDR3 bases are TGTGCCAGCAGTTCCAGTGACAGGGTTGTCACTGAAGCTTTCTTT. Translation: CASSSSDRVVTEAFF. V is TRBV6-7 and J is TRBJ1-1; 7 nucleotides line up with TRBD1. TRBV6-7 is designated an ORF whose function remains uncertain. The CDR3 consists of 15 residues. After removal of 4 bases from V and 4 bases from J, the junction contained 9 bases not matched to a gene.

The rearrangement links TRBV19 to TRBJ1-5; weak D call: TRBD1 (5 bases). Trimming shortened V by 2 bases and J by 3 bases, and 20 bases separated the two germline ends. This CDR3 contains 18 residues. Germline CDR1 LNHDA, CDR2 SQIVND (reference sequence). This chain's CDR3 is CASSIPQFPAGDNQPQHF. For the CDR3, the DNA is TGTGCCAGTAGTATACCCCAGTTCCCGGCGGGGGACAATCAGCCCCAGCATTTT. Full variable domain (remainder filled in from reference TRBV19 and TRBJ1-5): DGGITQSPKYLFRKEGQNVTLSCEQNLNHDAMYWYRQDPGQGLRLIYYSQIVNDFQKGDIAEGYSVSREKKESFPLTVTSAQKNPTAFYLCASSIPQFPAGDNQPQHFGDGTRLSIL.

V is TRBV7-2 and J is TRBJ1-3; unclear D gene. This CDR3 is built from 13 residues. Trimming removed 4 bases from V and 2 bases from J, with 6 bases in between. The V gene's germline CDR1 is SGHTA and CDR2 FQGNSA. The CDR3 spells CASSSPPGNTIYF. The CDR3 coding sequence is TGTGCCAGCAGCTCCCCCCCTGGAAACACCATATATTTT.

The CDR3 sequence is CASSYSAGYNEQFF. The CDR3 DNA sequence: TGTGCCAGCAGTTACAGTGCTGGATACAATGAGCAGTTCTTC. The chain joins TRBV6-6 to TRBJ2-1, with D uncertain. The germline V gene encodes CDR1 MNHNY and CDR2 SVGAGI (reference sequence). The V and J ends lost 2 bases and 4 bases respectively, with 9 bases between them. The CDR3 runs to 14 residues.

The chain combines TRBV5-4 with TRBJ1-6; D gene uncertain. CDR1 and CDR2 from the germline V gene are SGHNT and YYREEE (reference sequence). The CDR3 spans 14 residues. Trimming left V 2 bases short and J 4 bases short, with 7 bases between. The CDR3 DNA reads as TGTGCCAGCAGCTTCATCGGGTATAATTCACCCCTCCACTTT. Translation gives CASSFIGYNSPLHF.